This entry features one T cell receptor (beta chain) sequence. Its antigen remains unknown. The source of the sample is a study of CD8+CD57+ T cells in acquired aplastic anemia. Background on the study: The mean DNA yield obtained from sorted CD4+ and CD8+ cells came to roughly 3 ug. Study results and caveats: The study identified roughly 29 CD8+ CDR3 sequences shared by patients and controls.

Both TCR beta VDJ combination and CDR3 sequence profiling were carried out. Genomic DNA was the template for this profiling. TCRdb reprocessed the reads with MiXCR, giving one entry per CDR3 protein. The repertoire consists of under 350,000 distinct CDR3 sequences, with approximately 60% occurring once and the leading ten covering 1% to 1.5%. Before being chosen for sequencing, patients had shown CD8+CD57+ cell expansion by flow cytometry. This CDR3 is built from 15 residues. Germline V gene sequence: CDR1 ENHRY, CDR2 SYGVKD. Unmatched junction bases numbered 6, after V lost 5 bases and J lost 1 base.

The genes are TRBV10-3 and TRBJ1-1, with 8 positions matching TRBD1. Sequenced: sorted CD4+, CD8+, or CD8+CD57+ T cells (not recorded which) from PBMCs. The TCR comes from a human donor with aplastic anemia. For the CDR3, the DNA is TGTGCCATCAGTAAGGACAGGGTGGGGAACACTGAAGCTTTCTTT. Translating gives CAISKDRVGNTEAFF.